This T cell receptor beta chain was identified in a study of cytomegalovirus exposure and HLA in healthy donors. The germline gives CDR1 MGHRA, CDR2 YSYEKL. The CDR3 has 15 amino acids. V was cut by 3 bases and J by 4 bases, with 15 bases left in between. Amplification used 60 Vbeta primers and 13 Jbeta primers. In the source study's methods: Later, tens of millions of unique TCR beta chains were counted in an analysis, and roughly 11 million of them were shared. Generated by immunoSEQ multiplex PCR, the TCRdb table keeps only in-frame clones and is missing some. V and J calls and clone size are given by that table; D and trimming were obtained from the DNA. The sample carries about 120,000 clones, 65% to 90% recorded once.

This TCR was recovered from a woman aged 40-49 years in good health and CMV-seronegative. The chain is built from TRBV4-1 and TRBJ2-5; D might be TRBD2 (6 bases). Specimen: PBMCs. In nucleotides, the CDR3 is TGCGCCAGCAGCCAGGGGGGACTGGGAACAGAGACCCAGTACTTC. It codes for CASSQGGLGTETQYF.